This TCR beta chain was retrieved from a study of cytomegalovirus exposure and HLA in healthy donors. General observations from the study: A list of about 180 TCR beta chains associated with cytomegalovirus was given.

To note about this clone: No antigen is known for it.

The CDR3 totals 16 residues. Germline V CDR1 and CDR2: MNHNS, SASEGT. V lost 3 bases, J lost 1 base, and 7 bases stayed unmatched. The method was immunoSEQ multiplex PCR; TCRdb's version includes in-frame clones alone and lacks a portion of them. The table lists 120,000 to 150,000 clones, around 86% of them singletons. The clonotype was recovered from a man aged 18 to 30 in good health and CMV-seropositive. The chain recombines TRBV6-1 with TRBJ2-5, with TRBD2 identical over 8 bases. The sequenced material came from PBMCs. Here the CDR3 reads CASSDAPGLAQETQYF. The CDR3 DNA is TGTGCCAGCAGTGACGCGCCCGGACTAGCCCAAGAGACCCAGTACTTC.